Listed below are T cell receptor beta chains from one sample, sequenced in a study of beta chain features in type 1 diabetes. TCRdb's table, derived via immunoSEQ multiplex PCR, lists solely in-frame clones and lacks some. The sample records some 230,000 clones, over 7.5% being singletons. Sequencing was performed on naive CD4+ T cells from blood. The receptors originated from a woman aged 18-29 years in good health. The CDR3 runs from the conserved cysteine through the conserved F or W.

>TRBV13
CASSVLAGESGEQYF
>TRBV10-2
CASRHQETQYF
>TRBV5-6
CASSLFGHEQYF
>TRBV6-1
CASTESGRGRMGQFF
>TRBV30
CAWSDPRRVLYGYTF
>TRBV11-2
CASSSVDYLRSTGELFF
>TRBV6-1
CAISATGNEQYF
>TRBV4-1
CASSLDRGRNTEAFF
>TRBV28
CASSSLALSSYEQYF
>TRBV19
CASTPRAGGPSYEQYF